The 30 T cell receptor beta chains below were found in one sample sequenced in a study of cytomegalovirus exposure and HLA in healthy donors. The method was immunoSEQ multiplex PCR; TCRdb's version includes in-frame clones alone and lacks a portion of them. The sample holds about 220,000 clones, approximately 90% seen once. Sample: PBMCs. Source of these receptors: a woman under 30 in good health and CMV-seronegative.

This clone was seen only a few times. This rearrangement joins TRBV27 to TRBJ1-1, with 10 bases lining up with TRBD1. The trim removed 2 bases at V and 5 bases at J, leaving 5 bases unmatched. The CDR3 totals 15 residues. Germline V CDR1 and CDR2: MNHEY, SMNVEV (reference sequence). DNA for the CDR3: TGTGCCAGCAGTTTAAGACAGGGGGCCCCTACTGAAGCTTTCTTT. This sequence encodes CASSLRQGAPTEAFF.

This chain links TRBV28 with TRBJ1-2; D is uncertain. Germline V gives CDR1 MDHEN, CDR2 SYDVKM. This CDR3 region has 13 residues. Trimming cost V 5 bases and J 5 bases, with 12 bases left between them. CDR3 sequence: CASSPPPGYGYTF. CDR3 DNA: TGTGCCAGCAGTCCGCCCCCGGGATATGGCTACACCTTC.

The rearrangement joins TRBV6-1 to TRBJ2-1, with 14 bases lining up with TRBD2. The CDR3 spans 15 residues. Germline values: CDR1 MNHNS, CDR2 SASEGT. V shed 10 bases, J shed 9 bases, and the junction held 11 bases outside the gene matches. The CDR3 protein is CAIDAGTSGRGEQFF. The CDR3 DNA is TGTGCCATCGACGCCGGGACTAGCGGGAGAGGTGAGCAGTTCTTC.

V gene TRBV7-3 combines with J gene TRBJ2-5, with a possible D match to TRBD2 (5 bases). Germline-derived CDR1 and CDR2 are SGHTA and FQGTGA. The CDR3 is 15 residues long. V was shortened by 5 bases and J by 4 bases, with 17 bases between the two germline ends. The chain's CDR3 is CASSAGLSRGETQYF. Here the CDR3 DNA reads TGTGCCAGCAGCGCCGGCTTAAGCCGGGGAGAGACCCAGTACTTC.

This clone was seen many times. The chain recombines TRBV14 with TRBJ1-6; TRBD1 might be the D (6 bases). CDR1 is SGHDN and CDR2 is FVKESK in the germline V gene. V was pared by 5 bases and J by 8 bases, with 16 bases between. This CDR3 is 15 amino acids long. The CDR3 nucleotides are TGTGCCAGCAGCGTCTTTGGGGGGGCGCATTCACCCCTCCACTTT. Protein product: CASSVFGGAHSPLHF.

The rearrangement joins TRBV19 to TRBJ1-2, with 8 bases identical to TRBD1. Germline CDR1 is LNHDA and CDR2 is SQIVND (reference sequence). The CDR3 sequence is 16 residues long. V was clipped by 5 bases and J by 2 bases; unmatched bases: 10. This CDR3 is CASSWGQGATNYGYTF. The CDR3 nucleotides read TGTGCCAGTAGTTGGGGTCAGGGGGCGACCAACTATGGCTACACCTTC.

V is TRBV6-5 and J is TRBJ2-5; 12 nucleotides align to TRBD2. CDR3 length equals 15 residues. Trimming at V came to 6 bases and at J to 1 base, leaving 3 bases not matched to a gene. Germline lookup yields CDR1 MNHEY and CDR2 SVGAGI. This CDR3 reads CASSRLAGVQETQYF. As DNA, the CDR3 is TGTGCCAGCAGCCGACTAGCGGGAGTCCAAGAGACCCAGTACTTC.

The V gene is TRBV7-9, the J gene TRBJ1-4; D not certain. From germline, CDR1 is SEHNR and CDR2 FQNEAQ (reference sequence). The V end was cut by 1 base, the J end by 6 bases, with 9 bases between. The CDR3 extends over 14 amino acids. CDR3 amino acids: CASSLVGFDEKLFF. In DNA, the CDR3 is TGTGCCAGCAGCTTAGTCGGTTTCGATGAAAAACTGTTTTTT. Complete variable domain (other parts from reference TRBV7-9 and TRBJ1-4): DTGVSQNPRHKITKRGQNVTFRCDPISEHNRLYWYRQTLGQGPEFLTYFQNEAQLEKSRLLSDRFSAERPKGSFSTLEIQRTEQGDSAMYLCASSLVGFDEKLFFGSGTQLSVL.

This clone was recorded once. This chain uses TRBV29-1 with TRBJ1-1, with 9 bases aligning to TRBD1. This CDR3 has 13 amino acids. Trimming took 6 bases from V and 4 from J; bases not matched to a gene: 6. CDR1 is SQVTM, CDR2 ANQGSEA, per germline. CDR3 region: CSVGTGSGTEAFF. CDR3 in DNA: TGCAGCGTGGGGACAGGGTCAGGCACTGAAGCTTTCTTT.

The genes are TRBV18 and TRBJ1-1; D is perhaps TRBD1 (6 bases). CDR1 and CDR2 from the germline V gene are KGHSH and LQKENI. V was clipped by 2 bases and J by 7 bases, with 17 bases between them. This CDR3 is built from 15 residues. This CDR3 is CASSPAKQGVGEAFF. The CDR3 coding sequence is TGTGCCAGCTCACCAGCGAAACAGGGTGTGGGTGAAGCTTTCTTT. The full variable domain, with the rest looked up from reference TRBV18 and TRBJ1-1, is NAGVMQNPRHLVRRRGQEARLRCSPMKGHSHVYWYRQLPEEGLKFMVYLQKENIIDESGMPKERFSAEFPKEGPSILRIQQVVRGDSAAYFCASSPAKQGVGEAFFGQGTRLTVV.

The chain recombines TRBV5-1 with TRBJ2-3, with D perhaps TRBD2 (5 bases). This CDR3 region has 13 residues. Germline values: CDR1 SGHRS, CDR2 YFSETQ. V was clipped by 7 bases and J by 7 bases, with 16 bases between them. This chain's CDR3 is CASGREPRNTQYF. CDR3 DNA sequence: TGCGCCAGCGGAAGGGAGCCGAGGAATACGCAGTATTTT.

Written as DNA, the CDR3 is TGTGGTCAGGGTGTTGCGACTGAAGCTTTCTTT. Its translation: CGQGVATEAFF. The chain carries TRBV30 and TRBJ1-1; D may be TRBD1 (5 bases). The V gene's germline CDR1 is GTSNPN and CDR2 SVGIG (reference sequence). The CDR3 sequence is 11 residues long.

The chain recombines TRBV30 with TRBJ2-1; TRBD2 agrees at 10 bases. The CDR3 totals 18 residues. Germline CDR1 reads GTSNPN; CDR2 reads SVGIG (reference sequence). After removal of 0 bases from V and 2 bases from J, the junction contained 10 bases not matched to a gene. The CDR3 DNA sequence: TGTGCCTGGAGTGTGACCGGACTAGCGGCCGGGACCTACAATGAGCAGTTCTTC. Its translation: CAWSVTGLAAGTYNEQFF. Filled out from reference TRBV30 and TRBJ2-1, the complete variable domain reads SQTIHQWPATLVQPVGSPLSLECTVEGTSNPNLYWYRQAAGRGLQLLFYSVGIGQISSEVPQNLSASRPQDRQFILSSKKLLLSDSGFYLCAWSVTGLAAGTYNEQFFGPGTRLTVL.

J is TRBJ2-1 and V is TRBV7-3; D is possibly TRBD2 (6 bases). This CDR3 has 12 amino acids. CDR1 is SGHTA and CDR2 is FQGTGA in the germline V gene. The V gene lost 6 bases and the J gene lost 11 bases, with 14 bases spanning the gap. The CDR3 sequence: CASSPGRGKQFF. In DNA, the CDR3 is TGTGCCAGCAGTCCCGGTCGGGGGAAGCAGTTCTTC.

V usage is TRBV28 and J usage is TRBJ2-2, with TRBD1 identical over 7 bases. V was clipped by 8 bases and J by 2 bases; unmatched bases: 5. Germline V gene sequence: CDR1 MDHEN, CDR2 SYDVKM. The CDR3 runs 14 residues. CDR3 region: CASSTGDNTGELFF. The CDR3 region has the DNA TGTGCCAGCTCTACAGGGGACAACACCGGGGAGCTGTTTTTT.

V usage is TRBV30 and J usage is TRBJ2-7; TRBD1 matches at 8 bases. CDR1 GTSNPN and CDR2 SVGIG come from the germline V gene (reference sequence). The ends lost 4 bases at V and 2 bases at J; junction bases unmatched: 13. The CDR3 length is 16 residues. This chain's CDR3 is CAWTIIRDRITYEQYF. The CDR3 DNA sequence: TGTGCCTGGACCATAATTAGGGACAGGATAACCTACGAGCAGTACTTC.

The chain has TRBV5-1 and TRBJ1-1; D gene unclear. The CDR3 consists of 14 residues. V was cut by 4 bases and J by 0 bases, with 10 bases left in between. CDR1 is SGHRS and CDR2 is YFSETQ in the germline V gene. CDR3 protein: CASSRGLMNTEAFF. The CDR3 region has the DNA TGCGCCAGCAGCCGTGGACTGATGAACACTGAAGCTTTCTTT.

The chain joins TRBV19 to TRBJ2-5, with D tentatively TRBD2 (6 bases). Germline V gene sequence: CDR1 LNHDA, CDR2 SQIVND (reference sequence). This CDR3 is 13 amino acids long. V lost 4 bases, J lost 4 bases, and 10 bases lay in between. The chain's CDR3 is CASSTLGGETQYF. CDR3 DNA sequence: TGTGCCAGTAGTACCTTGGGAGGAGAGACCCAGTACTTC.

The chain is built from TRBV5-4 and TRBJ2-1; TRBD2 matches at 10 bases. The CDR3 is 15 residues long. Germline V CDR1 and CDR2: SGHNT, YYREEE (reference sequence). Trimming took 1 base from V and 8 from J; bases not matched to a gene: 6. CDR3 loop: CASSLKASGSHEQFF. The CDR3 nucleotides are TGTGCCAGCAGCTTGAAGGCTAGCGGGAGCCATGAGCAGTTCTTC.

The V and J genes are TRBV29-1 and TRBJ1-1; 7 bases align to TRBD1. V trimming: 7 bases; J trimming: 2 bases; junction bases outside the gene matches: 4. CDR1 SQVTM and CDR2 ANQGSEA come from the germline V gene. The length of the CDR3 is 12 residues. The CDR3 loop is CSGDSPNTEAFF. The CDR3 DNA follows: TGCAGCGGGGACAGTCCCAACACTGAAGCTTTCTTT. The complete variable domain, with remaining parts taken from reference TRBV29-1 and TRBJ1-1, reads SAVISQKPSRDICQRGTSLTIQCQVDSQVTMMFWYRQQPGQSLTLIATANQGSEATYESGFVIDKFPISRPNLTFSTLTVSNMSPEDSSIYLCSGDSPNTEAFFGQGTRLTVV.

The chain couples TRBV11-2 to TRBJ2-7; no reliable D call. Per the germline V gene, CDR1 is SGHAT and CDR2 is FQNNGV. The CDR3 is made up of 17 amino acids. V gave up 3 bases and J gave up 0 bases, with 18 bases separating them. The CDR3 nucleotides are TGTGCCAGCAGCTTGTCCGTGGTCGGGTGGAGCTCCTACGAGCAGTACTTC. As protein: CASSLSVVGWSSYEQYF.

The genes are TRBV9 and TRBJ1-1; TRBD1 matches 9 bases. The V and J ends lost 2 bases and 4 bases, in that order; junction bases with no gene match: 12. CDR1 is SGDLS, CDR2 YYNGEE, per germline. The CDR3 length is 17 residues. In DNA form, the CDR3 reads TGTGCCAGCAGCGTCTCCTTACAGGGGGCTTCGGTCACTGAAGCTTTCTTT. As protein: CASSVSLQGASVTEAFF.

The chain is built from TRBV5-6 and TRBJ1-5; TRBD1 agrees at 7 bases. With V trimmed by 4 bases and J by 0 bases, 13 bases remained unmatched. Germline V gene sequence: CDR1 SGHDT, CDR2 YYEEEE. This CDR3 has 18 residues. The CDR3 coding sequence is TGTGCCAGCAGCGGTGGTTTAGGTGGGACAGCTAGCAATCAGCCCCAGCATTTT. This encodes CASSGGLGGTASNQPQHF.

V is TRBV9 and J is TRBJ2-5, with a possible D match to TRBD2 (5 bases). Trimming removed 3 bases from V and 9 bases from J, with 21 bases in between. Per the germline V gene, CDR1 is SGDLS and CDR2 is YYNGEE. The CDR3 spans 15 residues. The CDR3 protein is CASSAPGGPNSAQYF. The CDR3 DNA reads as TGTGCCAGCAGCGCCCCGGGCGGTCCTAATAGCGCCCAGTACTTC. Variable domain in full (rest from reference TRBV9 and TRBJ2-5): DSGVTQTPKHLITATGQRVTLRCSPRSGDLSVYWYQQSLDQGLQFLIQYYNGEERAKGNILERFSAQQFPDLHSELNLSSLELGDSALYFCASSAPGGPNSAQYFGPGTRLLVL.

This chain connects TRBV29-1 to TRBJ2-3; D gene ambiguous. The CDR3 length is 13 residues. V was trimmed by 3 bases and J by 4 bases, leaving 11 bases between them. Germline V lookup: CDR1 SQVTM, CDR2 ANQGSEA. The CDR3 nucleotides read TGCAGCGTTGAGTTTAGTTTGGCAGATACGCAGTATTTT. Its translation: CSVEFSLADTQYF.

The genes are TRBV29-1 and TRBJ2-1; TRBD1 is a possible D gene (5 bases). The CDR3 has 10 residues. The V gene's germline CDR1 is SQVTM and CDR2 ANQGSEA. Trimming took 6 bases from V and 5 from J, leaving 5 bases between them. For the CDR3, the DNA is TGCAGCGTAGGGGACAATGAGCAGTTCTTC. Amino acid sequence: CSVGDNEQFF.

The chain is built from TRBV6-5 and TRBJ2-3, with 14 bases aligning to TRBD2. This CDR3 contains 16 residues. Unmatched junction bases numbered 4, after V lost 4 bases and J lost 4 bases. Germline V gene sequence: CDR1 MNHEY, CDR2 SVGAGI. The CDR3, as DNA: TGTGCCAGCAGTTTCGGGACTAGCGGGAGCGCAGATACGCAGTATTTT. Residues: CASSFGTSGSADTQYF.

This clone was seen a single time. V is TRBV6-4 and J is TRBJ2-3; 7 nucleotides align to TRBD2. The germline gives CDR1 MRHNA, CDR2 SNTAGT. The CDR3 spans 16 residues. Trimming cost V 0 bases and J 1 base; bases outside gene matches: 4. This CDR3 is CASSDSASGGTDTQYF. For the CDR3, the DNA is TGTGCCAGCAGTGACTCGGCTAGCGGCGGCACAGATACGCAGTATTTT.

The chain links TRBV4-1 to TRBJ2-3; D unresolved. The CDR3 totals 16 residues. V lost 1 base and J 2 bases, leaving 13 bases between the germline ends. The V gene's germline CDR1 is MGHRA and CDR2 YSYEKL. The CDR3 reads CASSQVTGWPTDTQYF. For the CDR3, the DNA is TGCGCCAGCAGCCAAGTGACTGGTTGGCCCACAGATACGCAGTATTTT.

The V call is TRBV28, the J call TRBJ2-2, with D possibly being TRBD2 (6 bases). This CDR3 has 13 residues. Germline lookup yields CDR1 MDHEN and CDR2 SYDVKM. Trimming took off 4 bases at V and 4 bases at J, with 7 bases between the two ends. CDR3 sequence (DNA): TGTGCCAGCAGTTCCGGGGGCACCGGGGAGCTGTTTTTT. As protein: CASSSGGTGELFF. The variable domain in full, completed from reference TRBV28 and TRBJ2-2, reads DVKVTQSSRYLVKRTGEKVFLECVQDMDHENMFWYRQDPGLGLRLIYFSYDVKMKEKGDIPEGYSVSREKKERFSLILESASTNQTSMYLCASSSGGTGELFFGEGSRLTVL.